The 10 T cell receptor beta chains below all came from one sample that was sequenced in a study of T cell repertoires in cytomegalovirus infection. TCRdb re-derived calls from the reads in MiXCR, one entry per CDR3 protein. The sample holds roughly 250,000 distinct CDR3 sequences, 22% seen once. The specimen sequenced was CD8+ T cells from PBMCs. All receptors derive from a human donor in good health (CMV status not recorded). Some clones in this sample may be carry-over from other donors' samples.

DNA for the CDR3: TGTGCCAGCAGTTTAGGTAGCAGGGTCAATCAGCCCCAGCATTTT. It translates to CASSLGSRVNQPQHF. The chain is built from TRBV28 and TRBJ1-5; D may be TRBD1 (5 bases). Trimming took off 2 bases at V and 3 bases at J, with 11 bases between the two ends. This CDR3 contains 15 residues. Germline CDR1 reads MDHEN; CDR2 reads SYDVKM. Full variable domain (missing parts from reference TRBV28 and TRBJ1-5): DVKVTQSSRYLVKRTGEKVFLECVQDMDHENMFWYRQDPGLGLRLIYFSYDVKMKEKGDIPEGYSVSREKKERFSLILESASTNQTSMYLCASSLGSRVNQPQHFGDGTRLSIL.

This clonotype was counted between two and nine times. The chain links TRBV20-1 to TRBJ2-7; TRBD1 matches at 7 bases. Germline values: CDR1 DFQATT, CDR2 SNEGSKA (reference sequence). The CDR3 contains 12 residues. The trim removed 4 bases at V and 2 bases at J, leaving 2 bases unmatched. CDR3 DNA sequence: TGCAGTGCTACCCAGGGGGCCTACGAGCAGTACTTC. Translation gives CSATQGAYEQYF.

There are a few counts of this clonotype. The genes are TRBV2 and TRBJ1-1; D gene uncertain. Germline V gives CDR1 SNHLY, CDR2 FYNNEI. CDR3 length equals 15 residues. The ends were cut back, 0 bases at V and 4 bases at J, with 12 bases in the middle. The CDR3 here is CASSEAGSGSTEAFF. The CDR3, as DNA: TGTGCCAGCAGTGAAGCTGGGTCTGGGAGCACTGAAGCTTTCTTT. Filled out from reference TRBV2 and TRBJ1-1, the complete variable domain reads EPEVTQTPSHQVTQMGQEVILRCVPISNHLYFYWYRQILGQKVEFLVSFYNNEISEKSEIFDDQFSVERPDGSNFTLKIRSTKLEDSAMYFCASSEAGSGSTEAFFGQGTRLTVV.

J is TRBJ2-7 and V is TRBV2, with no clear D. The CDR3 contains 14 residues. Per germline, CDR1 SNHLY and CDR2 FYNNEI. V lost 0 bases, J lost 0 bases, and 6 bases lay in between. In DNA form, the CDR3 reads TGTGCCAGCAGTGAAGCCCCCAGCTCCTACGAGCAGTACTTC. It is translated as CASSEAPSSYEQYF. The whole variable domain, filled in from reference TRBV2 and TRBJ2-7, reads EPEVTQTPSHQVTQMGQEVILRCVPISNHLYFYWYRQILGQKVEFLVSFYNNEISEKSEIFDDQFSVERPDGSNFTLKIRSTKLEDSAMYFCASSEAPSSYEQYFGPGTRLTVT.

The chain links TRBV7-9 to TRBJ1-5, with D tentatively TRBD1 (6 bases). Trimming removed 7 bases at V and 4 bases at J, with 8 bases between. The CDR3 sequence is 12 residues long. CDR1 is SEHNR and CDR2 is FQNEAQ in the germline V gene (reference sequence). CDR3 nucleotide sequence: TGTGCCAGCAACAGGGATAATCAGCCCCAGCATTTT. It encodes CASNRDNQPQHF.

The chain carries TRBV2 and TRBJ1-5; tentatively, D is TRBD1 (6 bases). The germline V and J ends were trimmed by 10 bases and 1 base, with 14 bases remaining between them. The CDR3 runs 14 residues. In germline, CDR1 is SNHLY, CDR2 FYNNEI. The CDR3 bases are TGTGCCAACACTTGGACAGAAAGCAATCAGCCCCAGCATTTT. This codes for CANTWTESNQPQHF.

The chain joins TRBV15 to TRBJ2-7; the match to TRBD1 covers 9 bases. V shed 8 bases, J shed 0 bases, and the junction held 2 bases outside the gene matches. This CDR3 has 13 residues. Germline CDR1 reads LNHNV; CDR2 reads YYDKDF (reference sequence). The CDR3 DNA sequence: TGTGCCACCCGGGACAGGGTCTCCTACGAGCAGTACTTC. As protein: CATRDRVSYEQYF. The variable domain in full, with the rest retrieved from reference TRBV15 and TRBJ2-7, is DAMVIQNPRYQVTQFGKPVTLSCSQTLNHNVMYWYQQKSSQAPKLLFHYYDKDFNNEADTPDNFQSRRPNTSFCFLDIRSPGLGDTAMYLCATRDRVSYEQYFGPGTRLTVT.

This clonotype has a handful of counts. The rearrangement joins TRBV2 to TRBJ2-7; 9 nucleotides match TRBD2. The CDR3 covers 12 residues. J lost 2 bases, V lost 9 bases, and 2 bases had no gene match. In germline, CDR1 is SNHLY, CDR2 FYNNEI. In DNA, the CDR3 is TGTGCCAGTGGACTAGCGACCTACGAGCAGTACTTC. Translation gives CASGLATYEQYF.

In its sample, this clonotype was seen many times. Given a much more abundant clone one base away, this may be a read error. The chain carries TRBV7-6 and TRBJ2-3; perhaps D is TRBD1 or TRBD2 (6 bases each). Germline values: CDR1 SGHVS, CDR2 FNYEAQ. Trimming removed 0 bases from V and 4 bases from J, with 8 bases in between. The CDR3 totals 14 residues. The CDR3 reads CASSLAGGSDTQYF. In nucleotides, the CDR3 is TGTGCCAGCAGCTTAGCGGGGGGCTCAGATACGCAGTATTTT.

This clonotype showed up just once. The rearrangement uses TRBV6-6 and TRBJ2-4; D might be TRBD2 (6 bases). This CDR3 spans 16 amino acids. Germline V CDR1 and CDR2: MNHNY, SVGAGI (reference sequence). Between the trimmed V and J ends, which lost 6 bases and 6 bases, there was a span of 21 bases. CDR3 in DNA: TGTGCCAGCAGCTGGGGGATGGGGAAGGGAGGAAACATTCAGTACTTC. It translates to CASSWGMGKGGNIQYF.